The 15 T cell receptor beta chains given below trace back to one sample, sequenced in a study of blood T cell repertoires in COVID-19. Clones were read by immunoSEQ multiplex PCR, and TCRdb kept only the in-frame ones, dropping some. The table has about 98,000 clones, roughly 86% seen once. Sample: peripheral blood. The receptors were gathered from a man aged 50 or older with active or convalescent COVID-19.

The chain employs TRBV24-1 and TRBJ2-3; no reliable D call. Germline CDR1 is KGHDR and CDR2 is SFDVKD. The CDR3 covers 15 residues. Trimming removed 5 bases at V and 0 bases at J, with 11 bases between. This chain's CDR3 is CATSVAEKSTDTQYF. The CDR3 coding sequence is TGTGCCACCAGTGTAGCAGAGAAGAGCACAGATACGCAGTATTTT.

J is TRBJ1-2 and V is TRBV28; TRBD1 agrees at 9 bases. Germline trimming cut 5 bases from V and 7 bases from J; bases unmatched to any gene: 11. This CDR3 region has 15 residues. In germline, CDR1 is MDHEN, CDR2 SYDVKM. CDR3 in amino acids: CASSLLTGTGFGYTF. The CDR3 coding sequence is TGTGCCAGCAGTCTCCTGACCGGGACAGGGTTTGGCTACACCTTC.

V gene TRBV11-2 combines with J gene TRBJ2-7; D remains ambiguous. V was shortened by 1 base and J by 0 bases, with 7 bases between the two germline ends. In germline, CDR1 is SGHAT, CDR2 FQNNGV. The CDR3 contains 14 residues. The CDR3 is CASSLAVYSYEQYF. The CDR3, as DNA: TGTGCCAGCAGCTTAGCGGTATACTCCTACGAGCAGTACTTC.

The chain has TRBV30 and TRBJ1-4, with 7 bases fitting TRBD1. Germline V gene lookup returns CDR1 GTSNPN and CDR2 SVGIG (reference sequence). Trimming removed 2 bases from V and 7 bases from J; junction bases left unmatched: 4. The CDR3 is 13 residues long. As DNA, the CDR3 is TGTGCCTGGAGTAACAGGGGAAGTGAAAAACTGTTTTTT. It encodes CAWSNRGSEKLFF.

This rearrangement joins TRBV4-1 to TRBJ2-1, with 8 bases matching TRBD2. The V gene end was trimmed by 1 base and the J gene end by 5 bases; junction bases not matched to a gene: 1. The CDR3 sequence is 14 residues long. CDR1 is MGHRA, CDR2 YSYEKL, per germline. This CDR3 reads CASSQAGGNNEQFF. CDR3 bases: TGCGCCAGCAGCCAAGCGGGGGGGAACAATGAGCAGTTCTTC.

CDR3 sequence reads: CASSPRNYNEQFF. The CDR3 DNA is TGTGCCAGCTCACCACGTAACTACAATGAGCAGTTCTTC. This chain links TRBV18 with TRBJ2-1; D not resolved. V gave up 1 base and J gave up 3 bases, with 4 bases separating them. Germline lookup yields CDR1 KGHSH and CDR2 LQKENI. The CDR3 spans 13 residues.

The rearrangement uses TRBV5-4 and TRBJ2-1; D possibly corresponds to TRBD1 (5 bases). The CDR3 sequence is 15 residues long. With 0 bases removed from V and 5 bases from J, the gap between germline ends came to 12 bases. CDR1 and CDR2 (germline): SGHNT, YYREEE (reference sequence). CDR3 loop: CASSLGQGYDNEQFF. The CDR3 nucleotides read TGTGCCAGCAGCTTGGGGCAGGGCTACGACAATGAGCAGTTCTTC.

On this clone: The sample has other DNA sequences that encode this CDR3 too. This chain joins TRBV29-1 and TRBJ1-1; TRBD1 is a possible D gene (5 bases). This CDR3 contains 11 residues. Germline CDR1 SQVTM, CDR2 ANQGSEA. V gave up 3 bases and J gave up 8 bases, with 10 bases separating them. As DNA, the CDR3 is TGCAGCGTTGACAAGGGGCGCGAAGCTTTCTTT. This encodes CSVDKGREAFF.

This clone showed up just a few times. The chain joins TRBV2 to TRBJ1-2; no clear D. Germline V gives CDR1 SNHLY, CDR2 FYNNEI. V lost 6 bases and J lost 10, with 12 bases in between. The CDR3 covers 11 residues. The CDR3 protein is CASSLQRDYTF. The CDR3 DNA follows: TGTGCCAGCAGCTTACAGAGGGACTACACCTTC. The full variable domain, in which reference TRBV2 and TRBJ1-2 provide the parts outside the CDR3, is EPEVTQTPSHQVTQMGQEVILRCVPISNHLYFYWYRQILGQKVEFLVSFYNNEISEKSEIFDDQFSVERPDGSNFTLKIRSTKLEDSAMYFCASSLQRDYTFGSGTRLTVV.

The chain combines TRBV5-1 with TRBJ1-1; 7 bases map to TRBD1. Losses at the gene ends were 6 bases for V and 1 base for J; bases not matched to a gene: 6. The V gene's germline CDR1 is SGHRS and CDR2 YFSETQ. This CDR3 is 14 amino acids long. CDR3 coding DNA: TGCGCCAGCAAGCAGGGGGGAGGGAACACTGAAGCTTTCTTT. Protein sequence: CASKQGGGNTEAFF.

V gene TRBV19 combines with J gene TRBJ2-1, with TRBD2 identical over 9 bases. CDR1 is LNHDA and CDR2 is SQIVND in the germline V gene (reference sequence). The CDR3 has 17 amino acids. The V and J ends lost 6 bases and 7 bases, in that order; junction bases with no gene match: 16. CDR3 in DNA: TGTGCCAGTAGCCACTTTATAGATAGCGGGGGTGGGAATGAGCAGTTCTTC. Amino acids: CASSHFIDSGGGNEQFF.

V gene TRBV6-1 combines with J gene TRBJ1-6; maybe TRBD1 (5 bases). The V and J ends lost 1 base and 11 bases respectively, with 15 bases between them. The CDR3 spans 15 residues. Germline lookup yields CDR1 MNHNS and CDR2 SASEGT. CDR3 sequence (DNA): TGTGCCAGCAGTGAAGTGGGGGGAGGGAGAGCACCCCTCCACTTT. This translates into CASSEVGGGRAPLHF.

This sequence joins TRBV28 and TRBJ1-1; no firm D call. The CDR3 runs to 13 residues. Germline CDR1 reads MDHEN; CDR2 reads SYDVKM. Trimming took off 2 bases at V and 0 bases at J, with 4 bases between the two ends. Written as DNA, the CDR3 is TGTGCCAGCAGTTTACAGGTGAACACTGAAGCTTTCTTT. This gives the protein CASSLQVNTEAFF.

The chain is built from TRBV7-2 and TRBJ2-3, with unresolved D. V was trimmed by 3 bases and J by 6 bases, leaving 4 bases between them. This CDR3 comprises 11 residues. Germline CDR1 is SGHTA and CDR2 is FQGNSA. The CDR3 nucleotides are TGTGCCAGCAGCTTTCGTGATACGCAGTATTTT. The encoded protein is CASSFRDTQYF.

This chain links TRBV15 with TRBJ1-3; TRBD1 matches at 9 bases. Germline V CDR1 and CDR2: LNHNV, YYDKDF (reference sequence). After removal of 9 bases from V and 4 bases from J, the junction contained 1 base not matched to a gene. The CDR3 spans 12 residues. Here the CDR3 DNA reads TGTGCCACAGGGACAGGGGGAAACACCATATATTTT. This gives the protein CATGTGGNTIYF.